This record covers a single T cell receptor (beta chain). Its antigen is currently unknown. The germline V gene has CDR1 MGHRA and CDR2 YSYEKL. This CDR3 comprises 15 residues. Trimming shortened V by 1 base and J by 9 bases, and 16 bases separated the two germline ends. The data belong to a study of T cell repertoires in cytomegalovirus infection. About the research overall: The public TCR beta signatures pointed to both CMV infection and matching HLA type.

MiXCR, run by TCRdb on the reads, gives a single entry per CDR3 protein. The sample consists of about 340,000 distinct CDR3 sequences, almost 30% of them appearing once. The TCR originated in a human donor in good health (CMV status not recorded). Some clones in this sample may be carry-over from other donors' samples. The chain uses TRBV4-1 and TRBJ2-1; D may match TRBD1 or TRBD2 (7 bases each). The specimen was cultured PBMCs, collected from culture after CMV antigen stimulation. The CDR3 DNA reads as TGCGCCAGCAGCCAAGCCCCAGGGGGGGGAAGTGAGCAGTTCTTC. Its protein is CASSQAPGGGSEQFF.